One and the same sample provided the 28 T cell receptor beta chains below, sequenced in a study of shared clonotypes between healthy human individuals. TCRdb's table, derived via immunoSEQ multiplex PCR, lists solely in-frame clones and lacks some. The table includes 2 million to 2.5 million clones, more than 85% detected once. Sequenced: naive CD4+ T cells from PBMCs. Subset indicated: CD45RA+ positively selected. All receptors derive from a young man in good health. Some clones in this sample may be carry-over from other donors' samples.

The chain joins TRBV7-7 to TRBJ2-1; 11 positions agree with TRBD2. J gave up 4 bases and V 3 bases, and 2 bases lay outside the gene matches. The germline V gene encodes CDR1 SSHAT and CDR2 FNYEAQ (reference sequence). The CDR3 sequence is 15 residues long. CDR3 nucleotides: TGTGCCAGCAGCTTGGGACTAGCGGCGTACAATGAGCAGTTCTTC. Its translation: CASSLGLAAYNEQFF.

Note on this clone: The sample carries other DNA sequences with the same CDR3. This chain links TRBV29-1 with TRBJ1-1; maybe TRBD1 (5 bases). CDR3 length: 12 amino acids. Germline loops: CDR1 SQVTM, CDR2 ANQGSEA. Trimming pared 3 bases from V and 4 bases from J, leaving 9 bases between. The chain's CDR3 is CSVDRGGTEAFF. The CDR3 DNA reads TGCAGCGTTGATAGGGGAGGCACTGAAGCTTTCTTT.

V gene TRBV28 combines with J gene TRBJ2-7; D may be TRBD1 (5 bases). The CDR3 length is 12 residues. Germline-derived CDR1 and CDR2 are MDHEN and SYDVKM. The germline V and J ends were trimmed by 1 base and 7 bases, with 8 bases remaining between them. The CDR3 loop is CASSLSSGEQYF. In DNA form, the CDR3 reads TGTGCCAGCAGTTTATCTTCAGGGGAGCAGTACTTC.

The rearrangement joins TRBV19 to TRBJ1-4, with a weak D call TRBD1 (6 bases). The ends were cut back, 3 bases at V and 13 bases at J, with 12 bases in the middle. Germline V gene sequence: CDR1 LNHDA, CDR2 SQIVND (reference sequence). The CDR3 runs 12 residues. For the CDR3, the DNA is TGTGCCAGTAGTATTCCCAGGGGATCACTGTTTTTT. Protein product: CASSIPRGSLFF. The full variable domain, in which reference TRBV19 and TRBJ1-4 provide the parts outside the CDR3, is DGGITQSPKYLFRKEGQNVTLSCEQNLNHDAMYWYRQDPGQGLRLIYYSQIVNDFQKGDIAEGYSVSREKKESFPLTVTSAQKNPTAFYLCASSIPRGSLFFGSGTQLSVL.

The gene calls are TRBV2 and TRBJ2-1; 7 nucleotides agree with TRBD1. The CDR3 totals 14 residues. Germline CDR1 SNHLY, CDR2 FYNNEI. V dropped 5 bases and J dropped 10; count of bases not matched to a gene: 11. DNA for the CDR3: TGTGCCAGCAGTCCCGGGACAGCCCGGGTGGAGCAGTTCTTC. Its protein product is CASSPGTARVEQFF.

This chain joins TRBV5-1 and TRBJ2-5, with TRBD1 as a possible D gene (6 bases). Trimming removed 0 bases at V and 5 bases at J, with 8 bases between. This CDR3 spans 13 amino acids. From germline, CDR1 is SGHRS and CDR2 YFSETQ. CDR3 loop: CASSLDRAETQYF. The CDR3 DNA follows: TGCGCCAGCAGCTTGGACAGGGCGGAGACCCAGTACTTC.

The chain is built from TRBV5-4 and TRBJ2-5, with 9 bases fitting TRBD2. Germline CDR1 reads SGHNT; CDR2 reads YYREEE (reference sequence). The CDR3 sequence is 15 residues long. J gave up 1 base and V 7 bases, and 8 bases lay outside the gene matches. The CDR3 DNA sequence: TGTGCCAGCTCCAGGCGGGAGGGATCCCAAGAGACCCAGTACTTC. Protein sequence: CASSRREGSQETQYF.

This chain connects TRBV19 to TRBJ1-1; no firm D call. The CDR3 runs 12 residues. Germline V lookup: CDR1 LNHDA, CDR2 SQIVND (reference sequence). Trimming removed 2 bases at V and 11 bases at J, with 12 bases between. This CDR3 is CASSITDLGAFF. DNA of the CDR3: TGTGCCAGTAGTATAACAGACCTCGGGGCTTTCTTT.

V usage is TRBV7-3 and J usage is TRBJ2-1, with 8 positions matching TRBD2. J was trimmed by 4 bases and V by 5 bases; bases with no gene match: 13. This CDR3 region has 17 residues. CDR1 and CDR2 (germline): SGHTA, FQGTGA. The CDR3 nucleotides are TGTGCCAGCAGCCAAGCTCCTCCCGAGCGGGGGTACAATGAGCAGTTCTTC. Translating it yields CASSQAPPERGYNEQFF.

The rearrangement joins TRBV5-1 to TRBJ2-3; D is possibly TRBD1 (5 bases). The V end was cut by 5 bases, the J end by 0 bases, with 13 bases between. The germline V gene has CDR1 SGHRS and CDR2 YFSETQ. This CDR3 spans 15 amino acids. The CDR3 here is CASSRRTTSTDTQYF. CDR3 DNA sequence: TGCGCCAGCAGTAGGCGGACAACTAGCACAGATACGCAGTATTTT.

This chain joins TRBV9 and TRBJ1-1; the D gene is possibly TRBD1 (5 bases). Germline-derived CDR1 and CDR2 are SGDLS and YYNGEE. The length of the CDR3 is 14 residues. Trimming pared 6 bases from V and 4 bases from J, leaving 16 bases between. CDR3 protein: CASKRSGQSTEAFF. The CDR3 DNA reads TGTGCCAGCAAGCGCTCGGGGCAGAGCACTGAAGCTTTCTTT. The variable domain in full, with the rest retrieved from reference TRBV9 and TRBJ1-1, is DSGVTQTPKHLITATGQRVTLRCSPRSGDLSVYWYQQSLDQGLQFLIQYYNGEERAKGNILERFSAQQFPDLHSELNLSSLELGDSALYFCASKRSGQSTEAFFGQGTRLTVV.

This sequence joins TRBV14 and TRBJ2-1; 7 positions agree with TRBD2. Losses at the gene ends were 1 base for V and 10 bases for J; bases not matched to a gene: 16. The CDR3 loop spans 17 amino acids. Germline V gene data show CDR1 as SGHDN and CDR2 as FVKESK. Written as DNA, the CDR3 is TGTGCCAGCAGCCAAGGACATTCCGGGAGGACCCTTGGGGAGCAGTTCTTC. Translated, it gives CASSQGHSGRTLGEQFF.

The V and J genes are TRBV2 and TRBJ2-2; D possibly matches TRBD1 or TRBD2 (7 bases each). Trimming left V 6 bases short and J 5 bases short, with 19 bases between. CDR1 SNHLY and CDR2 FYNNEI come from the germline V gene. There are 16 residues in the CDR3. In nucleotides, the CDR3 is TGTGCCAGCAGCGGAGGGGGCGCGGGAGTTACCGGGGAGCTGTTTTTT. Residues: CASSGGGAGVTGELFF. Full variable domain (remainder filled in from reference TRBV2 and TRBJ2-2): EPEVTQTPSHQVTQMGQEVILRCVPISNHLYFYWYRQILGQKVEFLVSFYNNEISEKSEIFDDQFSVERPDGSNFTLKIRSTKLEDSAMYFCASSGGGAGVTGELFFGEGSRLTVL.

This chain links TRBV7-6 with TRBJ2-7; a possible D gene is TRBD2 (6 bases). This CDR3 is built from 16 residues. V dropped 4 bases and J dropped 1 base, with 17 bases sitting between them. Germline loops: CDR1 SGHVS, CDR2 FNYEAQ. The CDR3 sequence is CASSSGPAGSSYEQYF. The DNA for the CDR3 is TGTGCCAGCAGCTCTGGGCCTGCGGGGAGTTCCTACGAGCAGTACTTC.

This clone appeared a few times. This chain links TRBV6-8 with TRBJ1-2, with a tentative D call TRBD1 (5 bases). The ends were cut back, 6 bases at V and 8 bases at J, with 16 bases in the middle. Germline lookup yields CDR1 MNHGY and CDR2 SAAAGT. The CDR3 runs to 13 residues. Here the CDR3 DNA reads TGTGCCAGCAGCTTAACCGGGGCCAGAGGCTACACCTTC. Protein product: CASSLTGARGYTF.

V gene TRBV4-2 combines with J gene TRBJ2-1; 10 bases are a match to TRBD2. The CDR3 runs to 18 residues. V dropped 4 bases and J dropped 2; count of bases not matched to a gene: 11. Germline V CDR1 and CDR2: LGHNA, YNFKEQ. DNA of the CDR3: TGTGCCAGCAGCCCGTCCTGGCGGACTAGCGGAACCTACAATGAGCAGTTCTTC. Its protein product is CASSPSWRTSGTYNEQFF.

The rearrangement links TRBV11-1 to TRBJ2-6; TRBD2 might be the D (6 bases). With 3 bases removed from V and 11 bases from J, the gap between germline ends came to 14 bases. Germline CDR1 reads SGHAT; CDR2 reads FQDESV (reference sequence). The CDR3 has 14 residues. The DNA of the CDR3 is TGTGCCAGCAGCTTGCGGGACGGGCTGTACGTCCTGACTTTC. Translating it yields CASSLRDGLYVLTF.

The chain has TRBV5-1 and TRBJ2-7; 7 positions match TRBD1. The CDR3 runs 13 residues. Germline V gene sequence: CDR1 SGHRS, CDR2 YFSETQ. With V trimmed by 1 base and J by 6 bases, 4 bases remained unmatched. CDR3 bases: TGCGCCAGCAGCTTGTTTGGGGACAGCGAGCAGTACTTC. This codes for CASSLFGDSEQYF. The full variable domain, with the rest looked up from reference TRBV5-1 and TRBJ2-7, is KAGVTQTPRYLIKTRGQQVTLSCSPISGHRSVSWYQQTPGQGLQFLFEYFSETQRNKGNFPGRFSGRQFSNSRSEMNVSTLELGDSALYLCASSLFGDSEQYFGPGTRLTVT.

The chain combines TRBV5-4 with TRBJ2-1; 9 bases fit TRBD1. Germline CDR1 and CDR2: SGHNT and YYREEE (reference sequence). V lost 7 bases to trimming and J lost 5 bases; unmatched junction nucleotides: 16. This CDR3 is built from 17 residues. CDR3 sequence reads: CASHPISVGTGHNEQFF. CDR3 nucleotides: TGTGCCAGCCATCCAATCTCCGTTGGGACAGGGCACAATGAGCAGTTCTTC.

This clone is a singleton in its sample. This chain connects TRBV5-1 to TRBJ2-1; 10 nucleotides match TRBD2. The germline gives CDR1 SGHRS, CDR2 YFSETQ. V shed 5 bases and J 0 bases; nucleotides not matched to a gene: 8. The CDR3 spans 17 residues. The CDR3 DNA is TGCGCCAGCAGTTCCCCAGCGGGAGGGCCCTCCTACAATGAGCAGTTCTTC. Translation: CASSSPAGGPSYNEQFF.

The rearrangement uses TRBV7-2 and TRBJ2-1; 11 nucleotides align to TRBD2. The V gene end was trimmed by 1 base and the J gene end by 9 bases; junction bases not matched to a gene: 5. Per the germline V gene, CDR1 is SGHTA and CDR2 is FQGNSA. CDR3 length equals 15 residues. Here the CDR3 DNA reads TGTGCCAGCAGCTTAGGGGCTAGCGGGAGGACTGAGCAGTTCTTC. Translating it yields CASSLGASGRTEQFF.

This chain uses TRBV5-4 with TRBJ2-5, with D perhaps TRBD1 or TRBD2 (5 bases each). Trimming took 1 base from V and 5 from J, leaving 9 bases between them. Per the germline V gene, CDR1 is SGHNT and CDR2 is YYREEE (reference sequence). This CDR3 has 13 amino acids. Here the CDR3 DNA reads TGTGCCAGCAGCTTGCCAGAGGGGGAGACCCAGTACTTC. The encoded protein is CASSLPEGETQYF.

The chain employs TRBV5-1 and TRBJ2-1, with D uncertain. The ends were cut back, 3 bases at V and 5 bases at J, with 12 bases in the middle. This CDR3 has 14 residues. The V gene's germline CDR1 is SGHRS and CDR2 YFSETQ. CDR3 in amino acids: CASSYFGPNNEQFF. The CDR3 DNA follows: TGCGCCAGCAGCTACTTCGGGCCTAACAATGAGCAGTTCTTC.

The chain is built from TRBV29-1 and TRBJ2-7; TRBD2 matches at 12 bases. Per the germline V gene, CDR1 is SQVTM and CDR2 is ANQGSEA. The CDR3 extends over 18 amino acids. V dropped 5 bases and J dropped 2; count of bases not matched to a gene: 16. The CDR3 region is CSVIDRTWTSGNPYEQYF. The CDR3 DNA sequence: TGCAGCGTTATAGACAGGACCTGGACTAGCGGGAATCCCTACGAGCAGTACTTC.

The chain couples TRBV10-3 to TRBJ1-5; no definite D call. CDR1 ENHRY and CDR2 SYGVKD come from the germline V gene. V gave up 10 bases and J gave up 6 bases, with 13 bases separating them. CDR3 length: 12 amino acids. CDR3 sequence: CATVKVGQPQHF. The CDR3 nucleotides read TGTGCCACCGTCAAGGTAGGTCAGCCCCAGCATTTT.

The rearrangement links TRBV7-2 to TRBJ2-3, with TRBD2 matching over 10 bases. Trimming removed 2 bases from V and 1 base from J; junction bases left unmatched: 3. Per germline, CDR1 SGHTA and CDR2 FQGNSA. This CDR3 comprises 16 residues. The CDR3 DNA is TGTGCCAGCAGCTTATCTAGCGGGAGTCGCACAGATACGCAGTATTTT. It is translated as CASSLSSGSRTDTQYF. The full variable domain, with the rest looked up from reference TRBV7-2 and TRBJ2-3, is GAGVSQSPSNKVTEKGKDVELRCDPISGHTALYWYRQSLGQGLEFLIYFQGNSAPDKSGLPSDRFSAERTGGSVSTLTIQRTQQEDSAVYLCASSLSSGSRTDTQYFGPGTRLTVL.

This chain uses TRBV5-1 with TRBJ1-1; unclear D gene. This CDR3 is built from 13 residues. Trimming removed 4 bases from V and 0 bases from J, with 7 bases in between. Per the germline V gene, CDR1 is SGHRS and CDR2 is YFSETQ. Written as DNA, the CDR3 is TGCGCCAGCAGCGCATCGATGAACACTGAAGCTTTCTTT. It is translated as CASSASMNTEAFF. The entire variable domain, with the rest obtained from reference TRBV5-1 and TRBJ1-1, is as follows: KAGVTQTPRYLIKTRGQQVTLSCSPISGHRSVSWYQQTPGQGLQFLFEYFSETQRNKGNFPGRFSGRQFSNSRSEMNVSTLELGDSALYLCASSASMNTEAFFGQGTRLTVV.

This clone was detected once. The CDR3 here is CASTRLLVGFLNEQFF. DNA of the CDR3: TGTGCCAGCACCCGACTGCTTGTCGGTTTCCTAAATGAGCAGTTCTTC. V and J are TRBV28 and TRBJ2-1; no clear D gene. The CDR3 is 16 amino acids. The germline V gene has CDR1 MDHEN and CDR2 SYDVKM. V lost 7 bases, J lost 7 bases, and 23 bases lay in between.